One and the same sample provided the 24 T cell receptor beta chains below, sequenced in a study of T-cell memory formation after mild COVID-19. TCRdb reprocessed the 5' RACE reads with MiXCR, giving one entry per CDR3 protein. The sample lists approximately 260,000 distinct CDR3 sequences; approximately 15% were seen once. Material for sequencing was PBMCs or a T cell subset sorted from them (not recorded which). Receptor source: a man aged 18 to 30 who had mild COVID-19 (a few samples of this study predate the infection). Cell type and time point are not known.

This clonotype was seen more than once but under ten times. The V gene is TRBV7-3, the J gene TRBJ2-3; TRBD2 aligns across 7 bases. V shed 6 bases and J 1 base; nucleotides not matched to a gene: 7. This CDR3 region has 15 residues. Germline V lookup: CDR1 SGHTA, CDR2 FQGTGA. CDR3 residues: CASSSLGGGTDTQYF. CDR3 bases: TGTGCCAGCAGTTCCCTTGGGGGGGGCACAGATACGCAGTATTTT.

This clonotype was seen a few times. V is TRBV6-1 and J is TRBJ1-1; D remains ambiguous. The CDR3 is 15 residues long. The V gene lost 8 bases and the J gene lost 0 bases, with 16 bases spanning the gap. The germline V gene has CDR1 MNHNS and CDR2 SASEGT. CDR3 sequence: CASYRVRVVNTEAFF. CDR3 nucleotide sequence: TGTGCCAGCTACCGCGTTAGGGTGGTGAACACTGAAGCTTTCTTT.

V is TRBV5-6 and J is TRBJ1-5; weak D call: TRBD1 (5 bases). V shed 4 bases and J shed 5 bases, with 13 bases lying between them. CDR1 is SGHDT and CDR2 is YYEEEE in the germline V gene. The CDR3 runs to 14 residues. The CDR3 nucleotides are TGTGCCAGCAGCCTCAGGGTGGCCGATCAGCCCCAGCATTTT. As protein: CASSLRVADQPQHF.

The CDR3 nucleotides are TGTGCCAGCAGTGAATTACAGGGGAGCAATCAGCCCCAGCATTTT. Encoded protein: CASSELQGSNQPQHF. The chain recombines TRBV2 with TRBJ1-5; 7 nucleotides align to TRBD1. The CDR3 contains 15 residues. Germline V gene sequence: CDR1 SNHLY, CDR2 FYNNEI. The junction had 2 bases not matched to a gene; V was cut back by 2 bases and J by 1 base.

This rearrangement joins TRBV5-1 to TRBJ2-3; unclear D gene. The CDR3 length is 15 residues. Germline V gives CDR1 SGHRS, CDR2 YFSETQ. The germline V and J ends were trimmed by 1 base and 1 base, with 10 bases remaining between them. CDR3 DNA: TGCGCCAGCAGCTTGCTAGGAGACCGCACAGATACGCAGTATTTT. It encodes CASSLLGDRTDTQYF.

V usage is TRBV6-5 and J usage is TRBJ1-6; TRBD1 aligns across 7 bases. V lost 2 bases, J lost 14 bases, and 12 bases stayed unmatched. CDR1 is MNHEY and CDR2 is SVGAGI in the germline V gene. The CDR3 spans 15 residues. In DNA, the CDR3 is TGTGCCAGCAGTTACGCCCAGAACAGGGGAACAGCCCTCCACTTT. It codes for CASSYAQNRGTALHF.

Many counts were recorded for this clonotype. CDR3 region: CASSQWGQGASPLHF. CDR3 in DNA: TGCGCCAGCAGCCAATGGGGCCAGGGGGCCTCACCCCTCCACTTT. This chain connects TRBV4-1 to TRBJ1-6; TRBD1 matches at 8 bases. The CDR3 length is 15 residues. CDR1 is MGHRA, CDR2 YSYEKL, per germline. V shed 2 bases, J shed 10 bases, and the junction held 7 bases outside the gene matches.

The chain joins TRBV21-1 to TRBJ2-7. TRBV21-1 is an annotated pseudogene. The CDR3 sequence is 13 residues long. The CDR3 region is CASSKVCQLEQYV. CDR3 nucleotides: TGTGCCAGCAGCAAAGTTTGCCAGCTTGAGCAGTACGTC.

V is TRBV5-1 and J is TRBJ2-2; D uncertain. The ends were cut back, 0 bases at V and 5 bases at J, with 11 bases in the middle. Germline values: CDR1 SGHRS, CDR2 YFSETQ. CDR3 length: 15 residues. The CDR3: CASSLGVAPTGELFF. The CDR3 nucleotides are TGCGCCAGCAGCTTGGGAGTAGCTCCGACCGGGGAGCTGTTTTTT.

This clonotype was counted between two and nine times. J is TRBJ2-1 and V is TRBV7-9, with D perhaps being TRBD1 or TRBD2 (5 bases each). The CDR3 has 13 residues. Between the trimmed V and J ends, which lost 2 bases and 15 bases, there was a span of 17 bases. The germline V gene has CDR1 SEHNR and CDR2 FQNEAQ (reference sequence). The CDR3 spells CASSLHRPGAGFF. CDR3 nucleotides: TGTGCCAGCAGCTTACATCGTCCTGGGGCGGGGTTCTTC.

This clonotype has a handful of counts. J is TRBJ2-2 and V is TRBV7-9, with 8 bases lining up with TRBD1. This CDR3 is built from 15 residues. The V and J ends lost 6 bases and 8 bases, in that order; junction bases with no gene match: 11. Germline assignment: CDR1 SEHNR and CDR2 FQNEAQ (reference sequence). In DNA, the CDR3 is TGTGCCAGCAGACCAGCGGACAGGGCAAATGGGGAGCTGTTTTTT. This gives the protein CASRPADRANGELFF.

This clonotype showed up just a few times. This rearrangement joins TRBV2 to TRBJ1-1, with D hard to call. Germline loops: CDR1 SNHLY, CDR2 FYNNEI. The CDR3 consists of 14 residues. V was trimmed by 4 bases and J by 4 bases, leaving 13 bases between them. This CDR3 is CASSGQLTGTEAFF. The DNA for the CDR3 is TGTGCCAGCAGTGGGCAGCTAACGGGCACTGAAGCTTTCTTT. The entire variable domain, with the rest obtained from reference TRBV2 and TRBJ1-1, is as follows: EPEVTQTPSHQVTQMGQEVILRCVPISNHLYFYWYRQILGQKVEFLVSFYNNEISEKSEIFDDQFSVERPDGSNFTLKIRSTKLEDSAMYFCASSGQLTGTEAFFGQGTRLTVV.

This clonotype has only a few counts. This chain joins TRBV20-1 and TRBJ2-5, with 9 bases aligning to TRBD2. Germline V gene lookup returns CDR1 DFQATT and CDR2 SNEGSKA (reference sequence). J was trimmed by 5 bases and V by 5 bases; bases with no gene match: 6. The length of the CDR3 is 13 residues. In DNA, the CDR3 is TGCAGTGCTCGCGGGACTAGCCGGGAGACCCAGTACTTC. It is translated as CSARGTSRETQYF.

The V gene is TRBV9, the J gene TRBJ2-5, with 8 positions matching TRBD2. Germline V lookup: CDR1 SGDLS, CDR2 YYNGEE. Unmatched junction bases numbered 15, after V lost 4 bases and J lost 4 bases. CDR3 length: 17 residues. The CDR3 DNA reads as TGTGCCAGCAGCCCGTCGTCTGCGGGGGGACCAGGAGAGACCCAGTACTTC. As protein: CASSPSSAGGPGETQYF.

The rearrangement uses TRBV30 and TRBJ1-1, with 7 bases that match TRBD1. J lost 8 bases, V lost 2 bases, and 2 bases had no gene match. Germline V gene sequence: CDR1 GTSNPN, CDR2 SVGIG (reference sequence). The CDR3 is 11 amino acids. The CDR3 is CAWSQGGEAFF. CDR3 DNA: TGTGCCTGGAGTCAGGGGGGAGAAGCTTTCTTT.

This clonotype was recorded a few times. The rearrangement joins TRBV5-1 to TRBJ2-5, with TRBD1 matching 7 bases. Germline values: CDR1 SGHRS, CDR2 YFSETQ. V shed 4 bases, J shed 2 bases, and the junction held 5 bases outside the gene matches. This CDR3 contains 14 residues. The CDR3 DNA sequence: TGCGCCAGCAGCAATCAGGGGGTTCAAGAGACCCAGTACTTC. Translation: CASSNQGVQETQYF.

This clonotype showed up many times. The chain uses TRBV4-1 and TRBJ2-7, with 10 positions matching TRBD1. The CDR3 length is 16 residues. Germline V gene lookup returns CDR1 MGHRA and CDR2 YSYEKL. After removal of 1 base from V and 1 base from J, the junction contained 4 bases not matched to a gene. DNA of the CDR3: TGCGCCAGCAGCCAAGTCGGGACAGGGGAGTCCTACGAGCAGTACGTC. It is translated as CASSQVGTGESYEQYV.

The V call is TRBV11-3, the J call TRBJ2-3; 9 positions match TRBD1. Germline CDR1 reads SGHNT; CDR2 reads YENEEA. The J segment lost 2 bases and the V segment lost 7 bases, leaving 28 bases of the junction unmatched. This CDR3 spans 22 amino acids. The chain's CDR3 is CASNTSHGTGSPTDALTDTQYF. CDR3 nucleotides: TGTGCCAGCAACACTTCTCACGGGACAGGGTCCCCTACGGACGCCCTCACAGATACGCAGTATTTT.

The table lists this clonotype with a few counts. This rearrangement joins TRBV7-2 to TRBJ1-5; D gene unclear. Between the trimmed V and J ends, which lost 0 bases and 4 bases, there was a span of 7 bases. This CDR3 has 14 amino acids. From germline, CDR1 is SGHTA and CDR2 FQGNSA. The CDR3 DNA follows: TGTGCCAGCAGCTTAGCGGACGGTAATCAGCCCCAGCATTTT. Translated: CASSLADGNQPQHF.

This chain uses TRBV9 with TRBJ1-4; 8 nucleotides align to TRBD1. CDR1 is SGDLS and CDR2 is YYNGEE in the germline V gene. This CDR3 has 13 amino acids. The V gene end was trimmed by 4 bases and the J gene end by 7 bases; junction bases not matched to a gene: 3. The chain's CDR3 is CASSPQGGEKLFF. For the CDR3, the DNA is TGTGCCAGCAGCCCACAGGGGGGTGAAAAACTGTTTTTT.

This clonotype was seen a handful of times. V and J are TRBV18 and TRBJ2-5; D unclear. This CDR3 has 13 residues. The V and J ends lost 3 bases and 5 bases respectively, with 10 bases between them. Germline lookup yields CDR1 KGHSH and CDR2 LQKENI. CDR3 residues: CASSPSSEETQYF. The CDR3 DNA reads TGTGCCAGCTCACCCTCTTCCGAGGAGACCCAGTACTTC.

This clonotype was counted many times. The chain has TRBV4-3 and TRBJ2-6; D is ambiguous. V lost 4 bases, J lost 2 bases, and 12 bases lay in between. CDR1 LGHNA and CDR2 YSLEER come from the germline V gene. The CDR3 loop spans 16 amino acids. CDR3 DNA sequence: TGCGCCAGCAGCCCCCCCCTAGGTGCTGGGGCCAACGTCCTGACTTTC. Translation: CASSPPLGAGANVLTF.

This rearrangement joins TRBV29-1 to TRBJ2-7; 9 positions match TRBD2. CDR1 and CDR2 from the germline V gene are SQVTM and ANQGSEA. V lost 0 bases to trimming and J lost 2 bases; unmatched junction nucleotides: 8. This CDR3 has 16 amino acids. DNA for the CDR3: TGCAGCGTTGAAGATCGGGGCGGGGGGGCCGCCTACGAGCAGTACTTC. Its protein product is CSVEDRGGGAAYEQYF.

The chain uses TRBV18 and TRBJ2-3; 8 nucleotides agree with TRBD1. The junction had 5 bases not matched to a gene; V was cut back by 3 bases and J by 3 bases. Germline V gives CDR1 KGHSH, CDR2 LQKENI. The CDR3 has 15 amino acids. CDR3 protein: CASSPSQGATDTQYF. CDR3 nucleotide sequence: TGTGCCAGCTCACCTAGCCAGGGGGCTACAGATACGCAGTATTTT.